This TCR delta chain was sequenced during a study of gamma-delta chains in newborns, infants, children. This clone was found a few times. The sample contains more than one DNA sequence encoding this CDR3. TCRdb reanalysed the reads with CATT. Here the sample spans 15,000 or so delta-chain clones, about 7% being singletons. Germline CDR1 and CDR2: GEAIGNYY and EKD. The CDR3 spans 15 residues. Trimming cost V 2 bases and J 1 base, with 5 bases left between them. The sample comprised blood. The rearrangement joins TRDV2 to TRDJ3, with D maybe TRDD3 (5 bases). The clonotype originates from a child who was a newborn, infant or young child, either healthy, febrile or measles-vaccinated (not recorded which). CDR3 in DNA: TGTGCCTGTGACAGGGGATCCTGGGACACCCGACAGATGTTTTTC. Its translation is CACDRGSWDTRQMFF.